This T cell receptor (beta chain) comes out of a study of blood T cell repertoires in COVID-19. About the research overall: Samples representing acute and convalescent COVID-19 were sourced from the United States, Italy and Spain. Sample material is recorded as cDNA or gDNA derived from T cells, B-cell-depleted T cells, or PBMCs.

V trimming: 6 bases; J trimming: 5 bases; junction bases outside the gene matches: 11. The CDR3 has 15 amino acids. Germline V gene data show CDR1 as SQVTM and CDR2 as ANQGSEA. In the original processing: Reference gene primers were amplified, and this amplification served to estimate nucleated cell counts. Generated by immunoSEQ multiplex PCR, the TCRdb table keeps only in-frame clones and is missing some. V and J calls and clone size are given by that table; D and trimming were obtained from the DNA. The sample includes some 200,000 clones, about 88% of them seen just once. J is TRBJ2-1 and V is TRBV29-1, with 9 bases lining up with TRBD1. The sample consisted of peripheral blood. The clonotype was recovered from a man aged 50 or older who had recovered from COVID-19. CDR3 residues: CSVRTLGQGDNEQFF. CDR3 nucleotides: TGCAGCGTCCGAACCTTGGGACAGGGTGACAATGAGCAGTTCTTC.